Listed below are T cell receptor beta chains from one sample, sequenced in a study of OX40 agonist ivuxolimab in advanced cancers. Measured with immunoSEQ multiplex PCR; TCRdb has only the in-frame clones, and not every one. The data show more than 85,000 clones, 70% to 85% seen once. The sample in question was CD4+ or CD8+ T cells sorted from blood, obtained in a trial of the OX40 agonist ivuxolimab. The receptors were sampled from an adult with an advanced solid tumor such as melanoma, head and neck, liver or kidney cancer. CDR3s leave out the opening cysteine and the closing phenylalanine or tryptophan. Each record gives: D gene, V gene, CDR3 length, J gene, CDR3 protein. D genes are given only for firm matches.

d_gene: .
v_gene: TRBV29-1
len: 11
j_gene: TRBJ2-3
CDR3aa: SVGEMVTDTQY

d_gene: TRBD1
v_gene: TRBV5-3
len: 12
j_gene: TRBJ1-2
CDR3aa: ASSWGQPRDGYT

d_gene: .
v_gene: TRBV4-2
len: 12
j_gene: TRBJ2-7
CDR3aa: ASSLRPGPYEQY

d_gene: .
v_gene: TRBV28
len: 11
j_gene: TRBJ1-5
CDR3aa: ASSLQGSQPQH

d_gene: .
v_gene: TRBV7-6
len: 11
j_gene: TRBJ1-2
CDR3aa: ASSLRTGYGYT

d_gene: TRBD1
v_gene: TRBV18
len: 13
j_gene: TRBJ1-1
CDR3aa: ASSSGRGRDTEAF

d_gene: .
v_gene: TRBV28
len: 10
j_gene: TRBJ2-7
CDR3aa: ASGTAWGEQY

d_gene: TRBD1
v_gene: TRBV28
len: 12
j_gene: TRBJ2-7
CDR3aa: ASSRPGQPWEQY

d_gene: .
v_gene: TRBV28
len: 18
j_gene: TRBJ1-3
CDR3aa: ASSRRTFFSQDLTGNTIY

d_gene: .
v_gene: TRBV5-1
len: 13
j_gene: TRBJ2-2
CDR3aa: ASSLRQANTGELF

d_gene: .
v_gene: TRBV15
len: 16
j_gene: TRBJ2-4
CDR3aa: ATFFLGGLKLAKNIQY

d_gene: .
v_gene: TRBV12-5
len: 11
j_gene: TRBJ2-7
CDR3aa: ASGLSPSYEQY

d_gene: .
v_gene: TRBV29-1
len: 10
j_gene: TRBJ2-5
CDR3aa: SVRTLRETQY

d_gene: .
v_gene: TRBV28
len: 12
j_gene: TRBJ1-6
CDR3aa: ASRSGFYNSPLH

d_gene: .
v_gene: TRBV7-2
len: 10
j_gene: TRBJ1-6
CDR3aa: ASSPTNSPLH

d_gene: .
v_gene: TRBV19
len: 14
j_gene: TRBJ2-3
CDR3aa: ASRGQSTGVTDTQY

d_gene: TRBD1
v_gene: TRBV2
len: 12
j_gene: TRBJ2-7
CDR3aa: ATKTGGEFDEQY

d_gene: .
v_gene: TRBV6-5
len: 12
j_gene: TRBJ1-3
CDR3aa: ASRPAGPGNTIY

d_gene: .
v_gene: TRBV18
len: 16
j_gene: TRBJ1-1
CDR3aa: ASSAFRGAVVMNTEAF

d_gene: .
v_gene: TRBV2
len: 10
j_gene: TRBJ2-7
CDR3aa: ASSDTPYEQY

d_gene: .
v_gene: TRBV6-1
len: 13
j_gene: TRBJ1-5
CDR3aa: ASTQLLYSNQPQH

d_gene: .
v_gene: TRBV28
len: 11
j_gene: TRBJ1-1
CDR3aa: ASSRRQNYEAF

d_gene: TRBD2
v_gene: TRBV5-1
len: 11
j_gene: TRBJ2-1
CDR3aa: ASSLELAGVGF

d_gene: .
v_gene: TRBV5-1
len: 12
j_gene: TRBJ1-3
CDR3aa: ASSLTGTGNTIY

d_gene: .
v_gene: TRBV4-3
len: 14
j_gene: TRBJ1-6
CDR3aa: ASSQGRSSYNSPLH

d_gene: .
v_gene: TRBV10-1
len: 12
j_gene: TRBJ2-1
CDR3aa: ASSEGGDYNEQF

d_gene: .
v_gene: TRBV7-2
len: 10
j_gene: TRBJ2-7
CDR3aa: ASSPRLGEQY

d_gene: .
v_gene: TRBV6-6
len: 12
j_gene: TRBJ2-4
CDR3aa: ASSQGLGKNIQY

d_gene: .
v_gene: TRBV27
len: 9
j_gene: TRBJ1-1
CDR3aa: AVQGNTEAF

d_gene: TRBD2
v_gene: TRBV7-9
len: 13
j_gene: TRBJ2-5
CDR3aa: ASNGLAGDSETQY

d_gene: TRBD1
v_gene: TRBV7-2
len: 13
j_gene: TRBJ2-7
CDR3aa: ASSLGGQGSYEQY

d_gene: .
v_gene: TRBV19
len: 13
j_gene: TRBJ2-3
CDR3aa: ASSIFSGSTDTQY

d_gene: .
v_gene: TRBV19
len: 13
j_gene: TRBJ1-2
CDR3aa: ASSSTDDRYYGYT

d_gene: .
v_gene: TRBV9
len: 13
j_gene: TRBJ1-2
CDR3aa: ASSRGRGLNYGYT

d_gene: TRBD1
v_gene: TRBV27
len: 13
j_gene: TRBJ1-1
CDR3aa: ASSLASDRATEAF

d_gene: .
v_gene: TRBV19
len: 13
j_gene: TRBJ2-5
CDR3aa: ASSIADSMGETQY

d_gene: TRBD2
v_gene: TRBV9
len: 12
j_gene: TRBJ2-1
CDR3aa: ASSPRGGTRGQF

d_gene: .
v_gene: TRBV6-6
len: 13
j_gene: TRBJ1-5
CDR3aa: ASSYGGLGNQPQH

d_gene: TRBD2
v_gene: TRBV6-5
len: 12
j_gene: TRBJ2-7
CDR3aa: ASRLGLAGGEQY

d_gene: TRBD2
v_gene: TRBV5-5
len: 14
j_gene: TRBJ2-4
CDR3aa: ASSRAGGQPPNIQY

d_gene: TRBD1
v_gene: TRBV28
len: 10
j_gene: TRBJ1-4
CDR3aa: ASSLTGTGLF

d_gene: TRBD1
v_gene: TRBV29-1
len: 12
j_gene: TRBJ1-2
CDR3aa: SVEPGQGPYGYT

d_gene: .
v_gene: TRBV18
len: 12
j_gene: TRBJ1-1
CDR3aa: ASSPTPRNTEAF

d_gene: .
v_gene: TRBV7-2
len: 11
j_gene: TRBJ2-5
CDR3aa: ASSLGPLETQY

d_gene: TRBD2
v_gene: TRBV7-2
len: 13
j_gene: TRBJ2-7
CDR3aa: ASSFTSGVSYEQY

d_gene: TRBD1
v_gene: TRBV28
len: 11
j_gene: TRBJ1-5
CDR3aa: ASSRNRGQPQH

d_gene: .
v_gene: TRBV21-1
len: 11
j_gene: TRBJ1-5
CDR3aa: ASSPRSHLPQH

d_gene: .
v_gene: TRBV5-1
len: 13
j_gene: TRBJ2-7
CDR3aa: ASNPRGPGRYEQY